This T cell receptor (beta chain) was sequenced during a study of cytomegalovirus exposure and HLA in healthy donors. Overall study results and limits: According to an earlier analysis, most TCR beta V segments yielded productive rearrangements about 87% or about 30% of the time. Common viral pathogens seemed to be connected with several of the most significant clusters, according to a later analysis.

PCR employed 60 Vbeta and 13 Jbeta primers. Authors' methods: Later reanalysis found around 74 million unique TCR beta chains, around 11 million of them shared. Using immunoSEQ multiplex PCR, the repertoire was profiled, and TCRdb retains in-frame clones only, with some absent. Clone size and V and J calls were adopted from that table, with D and trimming inferred from the DNA. This sample has 95,000 to 150,000 clones; about 80% occur once, and the top ten carry roughly 3.6%. In regard to this clone: The antigen is undetermined.

The CDR3 is made up of 15 amino acids. In germline, CDR1 is MDHEN, CDR2 SYDVKM. V lost 7 bases and J lost 9; bases outside the gene matches: 13. This sequence originates from a man aged 25-45 years in good health and CMV-seronegative. Sequencing was performed on PBMCs. This sequence joins TRBV28 and TRBJ2-1, with 9 bases matching TRBD2. The CDR3 loop is CASIPLGREGREQFF. The DNA of the CDR3 is TGTGCCAGCATTCCCCTGGGGCGGGAGGGGCGTGAGCAGTTCTTC.